This TCR beta chain was recovered during a study of blood T cell repertoires in COVID-19. At the level of the study: Samples of COVID-19 (acute and convalescent) were obtained from the United States, Italy and Spain.

Germline V gene data show CDR1 as SGHAT and CDR2 as FQNNGV. V was clipped by 5 bases and J by 8 bases; unmatched bases: 3. The CDR3 has 13 residues. Some clones are missing from TCRdb's copy, which holds only in-frame ones; the method was immunoSEQ multiplex PCR. The data show 120,000 to 150,000 clones, roughly 80% seen once. Participants' reported clinical history set cohort assignment. The V call is TRBV11-2, the J call TRBJ2-4; the match to TRBD2 covers 10 bases. The sequence derives from a man aged 40-55 years with acute COVID-19. Specimen: PBMCs or T cells enriched from blood (not recorded which). For the CDR3, the DNA is TGTGCCAGCAGCCCTAGCGGGAGTGACATTCAGTACTTC. Protein product: CASSPSGSDIQYF.